The clone carrying this T cell receptor (beta chain) was detected many times. As yet, its antigen is unknown. This sample was included in a study of identical twins. There were only healthy Caucasians among the donors. Template switching, a step in the protocol, added a universal primer site, and cDNA carried unique molecular identifiers. TCRdb reprocessed the 5' RACE reads via MiXCR and lists one record per CDR3 protein. The table has about 150,000 distinct CDR3 sequences, roughly 3.5% seen once; the top ten hold around 8%. Unmatched junction bases numbered 5, after V lost 0 bases and J lost 8 bases. This CDR3 is built from 15 residues. Germline V gives CDR1 MNHEY, CDR2 SVGAGI. Overall study results and limits: Models underestimated TCR alpha sharing (out-of-frame) in monozygotic twins. The authors drew conclusions from cross-sectional statistical analysis rather than following the same donors.

The material sequenced was memory T cells sorted from blood. The clonotype comes from a man younger than 35 in good health. The chain has TRBV6-5 and TRBJ1-3; 9 nucleotides match TRBD1. CDR3 DNA sequence: TGTGCCAGCAGTTACTCCGGACAGGGGCACGACACCATATATTTT. Translated, it gives CASSYSGQGHDTIYF.